A selection of T cell receptor beta chains follows, all from one sample in a study of blood T cell repertoires in COVID-19. Repertoires were generated with immunoSEQ multiplex PCR, while TCRdb's copy carries only in-frame clones and drops some. The data show around 68,000 clones, with approximately 83% seen just once and approximately 15% held by the top ten. The sample consisted of peripheral blood. The receptors come from a man between 40 and 49 years old with COVID-19, enrolled during active disease. CDR3s include the opening cysteine and the closing phenylalanine or tryptophan. The order of the fields is clone size, V gene, J gene, CDR3 length, D gene, CDR3 DNA, CDR3 protein. A D gene is named only where the DNA matches it firmly. The size field is filled for only some rows; it gives once, few, many or a size class.

>NA|TRBV21-1|TRBJ1-2|13|NA
TGTGCCAGCAGCAAAAGCGGGGTGGGAGGCTACACCTTC
CASSKSGVGGYTF
>NA|TRBV5-6|TRBJ2-5|11|NA
TGTGCCAGCAGCGCCGGGGAGACCCAGTACTTC
CASSAGETQYF
>NA|TRBV5-1|TRBJ2-5|15|NA
TGCGCCAGCAGCTTGTTGGTGGGGGGAGGTGAGACCCAGTACTTC
CASSLLVGGGETQYF
>NA|TRBV5-8|TRBJ1-5|15|NA
TGTGCCAGCAGCCCACGGGGAGGGTACGATCAGCCCCAGCATTTT
CASSPRGGYDQPQHF
>once|TRBV5-5|TRBJ1-6|13|NA
TGTGCCAGCAGCTTGAATGAGGATTCACCCCTCCACTTT
CASSLNEDSPLHF
>NA|TRBV2|TRBJ2-4|11|NA
TGTGCCAGCGGCAGGAACGACATTCAGTACTTC
CASGRNDIQYF
>NA|TRBV5-1|TRBJ2-7|15|NA
TGCGCCAGCAGCTTGAACGATCCAGGGCAGTACGAGCAGTACTTC
CASSLNDPGQYEQYF
>few|TRBV28|TRBJ1-5|15|NA
TGTGCCAGCAGTTACGGGGGGTATAGCAATCAGCCCCAGCATTTT
CASSYGGYSNQPQHF
>NA|TRBV7-6|TRBJ2-5|17|NA
TGTGCCAGCAGCTTAGCGGGAGGAACAGCACGCAAAGAGACCCAGTACTTC
CASSLAGGTARKETQYF
>NA|TRBV5-4|TRBJ2-1|13|NA
TGTGCCAGCAGGTCACTAGCTGGGGATGAGCAGTTCTTC
CASRSLAGDEQFF
>NA|TRBV5-1|TRBJ2-3|15|NA
TGCGCCAGCAGCCCCCGCCCAGGGTCCACAGATACGCAGTATTTT
CASSPRPGSTDTQYF
>NA|TRBV4-1|TRBJ2-2|13|TRBD1
TGCGCCAGCAGCCCTCAGGGGGCCGGGGAGCTGTTTTTT
CASSPQGAGELFF
>NA|TRBV2|TRBJ2-5|14|TRBD1
TGTGCCAGCAGTGAAAAACAGGGGGGCGAGACCCAGTACTTC
CASSEKQGGETQYF
>NA|TRBV5-1|TRBJ2-3|17|TRBD2
TGCGCCAGCAGCAATCGACCGGGACTAGCGGGGGGAAATACGCAGTATTTT
CASSNRPGLAGGNTQYF
>NA|TRBV5-1|TRBJ1-5|15|NA
TGCGCCAGCAGCTTAGGGGTTATCCAAGGCCAGCCCCAGCATTTT
CASSLGVIQGQPQHF
>few|TRBV11-2|TRBJ1-5|13|NA
TGTGCCAGCAGCCCCCGGACGGGACAGCCCCAGCATTTT
CASSPRTGQPQHF
>NA|TRBV7-9|TRBJ2-1|14|TRBD1
TGTGCCAGCAGCTTCGGGACAGGTGGCAATGAGCAGTTCTTC
CASSFGTGGNEQFF
>NA|TRBV24-1|TRBJ2-7|15|TRBD2
TGTGCCACTCTAGGACTAGCGGGGAGTCAGTACGAGCAGTACTTC
CATLGLAGSQYEQYF
>NA|TRBV30|TRBJ2-7|12|NA
TGTGCCTGGAGTGTACCCGGTAGCGAGCAGTACTTC
CAWSVPGSEQYF
>NA|TRBV28|TRBJ2-7|14|NA
TGTGCCAGCAGTTCCCCGGCAGGAACCTACGAGCAGTACTTC
CASSSPAGTYEQYF
>NA|TRBV10-3|TRBJ2-5|18|TRBD2
TGTGCCATCAGTGAGTCGACTAGCGGGGGGGCCGAGGGCGAGACCCAGTACTTC
CAISESTSGGAEGETQYF
>NA|TRBV29-1|TRBJ2-1|13|NA
TGCAGCGTTCGTGACACAATTTACAATGAGCAGTTCTTC
CSVRDTIYNEQFF
>NA|TRBV18|TRBJ2-4|17|NA
TGTGCCAGCTCACCATTCGTTGGGGGCGCGTCCCAAAACATTCAGTACTTC
CASSPFVGGASQNIQYF
>NA|TRBV11-2|TRBJ1-1|15|TRBD1
TGTGCCAGCAGCTTACGGGTGACAGGGCACACTGAAGCTTTCTTT
CASSLRVTGHTEAFF
>NA|TRBV12-5|TRBJ2-2|16|NA
TGTGCTAGTGGTTTGGTGACGGGAGACTGGGCCGGGGAGCTGTTTTTT
CASGLVTGDWAGELFF
>NA|TRBV6-5|TRBJ2-5|14|NA
TGTGCCAGCAGCCCCCCGACAGTTCAAGAGACCCAGTACTTC
CASSPPTVQETQYF
>NA|TRBV13|TRBJ1-6|16|TRBD1
TGTGCCAGCAGCTTAGGTTTCAGGGGGCCTGATTCACCCCTCCACTTT
CASSLGFRGPDSPLHF
>NA|TRBV10-1|TRBJ2-1|16|TRBD1
TGCGCCAGCAGTGACACTTCTGACAGGGGCATGCATGAGCAGTTCTTC
CASSDTSDRGMHEQFF
>NA|TRBV2|TRBJ1-2|17|TRBD1
TGTGCCAGCAGTTCGATCGGGACAGGGGGCGCGTCTTGGCACTACACCTTC
CASSSIGTGGASWHYTF
>NA|TRBV6-2/TRBV6-3|TRBJ1-1|12|NA
TGTGCCAGCAGTTACTCGAGAGAGAAAGCTTTCTTT
CASSYSREKAFF
>NA|TRBV5-6|TRBJ2-7|12|NA
TGTGCCAGCAGCTCCGCAGCCTACGAGCAGTACTTC
CASSSAAYEQYF
>once|TRBV30|TRBJ1-2|14|TRBD1
TGTGCCTGGAGTTCGACAGGGGAGGGGCATGGCTACACCTTC
CAWSSTGEGHGYTF
>once|TRBV29-1|TRBJ2-7|13|TRBD1
TGCAGCGTGGACTTACAGGGGACCGCCGAGCAGTACTTC
CSVDLQGTAEQYF
>NA|TRBV6-2/TRBV6-3|TRBJ2-2|18|TRBD2
TGTGCCAGCAGCCCTCAGTGGTCGGCGGGAGCTGTAACCGGGGAGCTGTTTTTT
CASSPQWSAGAVTGELFF
>NA|TRBV5-1|TRBJ2-5|17|TRBD2
TGCGCCAGCAGTTCTAGGACTAGCGGGGGGTCCCAAGAGACCCAGTACTTC
CASSSRTSGGSQETQYF
>NA|TRBV11-2|TRBJ2-7|14|NA
TGTGCCAGCAGCTTATACGGAGGTTCCTACGAGCAGTACTTC
CASSLYGGSYEQYF
>NA|TRBV3-1/TRBV3-2|TRBJ2-1|16|TRBD2
TGTGCCAGCAGCCGGATACTAGCGGGGGGTTACAATGAGCAGTTCTTC
CASSRILAGGYNEQFF
>NA|TRBV5-1|TRBJ1-3|16|NA
TGCGCCAGCAGCTTGGCCTGGGGCCCCTCTGGAAACACCATATATTTT
CASSLAWGPSGNTIYF
>NA|TRBV5-1|TRBJ1-4|15|NA
TGCGCCAGCAGCCTGGGTTCCACAACTAATGAAAAACTGTTTTTT
CASSLGSTTNEKLFF
>NA|TRBV2|TRBJ2-1|10|NA
TGTGCCAGCAAGTCGACGGGGCAGTTCTTC
CASKSTGQFF
>NA|TRBV7-2|TRBJ1-3|14|TRBD1
TGTGCCAGCAGCTGGGCGGGACAGGGCAACACCATATATTTT
CASSWAGQGNTIYF
>NA|TRBV29-1|TRBJ2-3|14|NA
TGCAGCGTTGAGAAAGGATCGGGTTGGGATACGCAGTATTTT
CSVEKGSGWDTQYF
>NA|TRBV5-4|TRBJ2-1|11|NA
TGTGCCAGCAGCCTTGAGAATGAGCAGTTCTTC
CASSLENEQFF
>NA|TRBV5-1|TRBJ2-1|14|NA
TGCGCCAGCAGCTTAACTATAGGGGACAATGAGCAGTTCTTC
CASSLTIGDNEQFF
>NA|TRBV7-8|TRBJ1-6|14|TRBD1
TGTGCCAGCAGATCGGGACAGGGCTATTCACCCCTCCACTTT
CASRSGQGYSPLHF
>once|TRBV30|TRBJ2-5|15|NA
TGTGCCTGGAGTAGCGTTCAGTTTTTCGAAGAGACCCAGTACTTC
CAWSSVQFFEETQYF
>NA|TRBV30|TRBJ2-2|15|TRBD2
TGTGCCTGGAGGAGCTCCGGGACTACCACCGGGGAGCTGTTTTTT
CAWRSSGTTTGELFF
>NA|TRBV6-6|TRBJ2-4|14|TRBD2
TGTGCCAGCAGTAGCGGGGGGACAAAAAACATTCAGTACTTC
CASSSGGTKNIQYF
>NA|TRBV7-6|TRBJ2-5|15|NA
TGTGCCAGCAGCCCCCCCGAACAGGGAGGGGAGACCCAGTACTTC
CASSPPEQGGETQYF
>NA|TRBV15|TRBJ1-1|15|TRBD1
TGTGCCACCACCCGCCCTGGACAGGGTGGGACTGAAGCTTTCTTT
CATTRPGQGGTEAFF
>NA|TRBV7-2|TRBJ1-5|15|TRBD1
TGTGCCAGCAGCTTAGAGACAGGGGACCATCAGCCCCAGCATTTT
CASSLETGDHQPQHF
>once|TRBV28|TRBJ2-5|15|TRBD1
TGTGCCAGCAGTCCCCCGGGACAGGGGGAAGAGACCCAGTACTTC
CASSPPGQGEETQYF
>NA|TRBV30|TRBJ1-2|13|NA
TGTGCCTGGAGTGCTGGAGACCTCTATGGCTACACCTTC
CAWSAGDLYGYTF
>NA|TRBV28|TRBJ2-3|15|TRBD2
TGTGCCAGCAGTTTATCAGCGGGGGGGGCAGATACGCAGTATTTT
CASSLSAGGADTQYF